This T cell receptor (beta chain) was retrieved from a study of cytomegalovirus exposure and HLA in healthy donors. Study in general: Within the Caucasian-associated ancestry cluster were 65% to 85% of the approximately 370 genotyped donors.

The germline V gene has CDR1 SEHNR and CDR2 FQNEAQ (reference sequence). CDR3 length: 17 amino acids. The V gene end was trimmed by 0 bases and the J gene end by 2 bases; junction bases not matched to a gene: 3. PCR amplification relied on 60 Vbeta primers (plus 13 Jbeta primers). Original data processing: Approximately 78 million unique TCR beta chains, roughly 11 million of them shared, were counted by a later analysis. Profiling relied on immunoSEQ multiplex PCR, and the TCRdb table lists in-frame clones only, not all of them. Clone size and V and J calls were adopted from that table, with D and trimming inferred from the DNA. The table shows around 180,000 clones, with approximately 88% occurring only once. General study points: Among TCR sequences, most were rare, though some public TCRs appeared in many donors. Published work reported that the classifier diagnosed cytomegalovirus status with high specificity and sensitivity.

This clone was counted once. What it binds is not known. The TCR comes from a boy between 2 and 10 years old in good health and CMV-seronegative. The J gene is TRBJ2-5, the V gene TRBV7-9; TRBD2 agrees at 13 bases. Sequenced input: PBMCs. The DNA for the CDR3 is TGTGCCAGCAGCTTAGCGGGGACTAGCGGGAAACAAGAGACCCAGTACTTC. This encodes CASSLAGTSGKQETQYF.